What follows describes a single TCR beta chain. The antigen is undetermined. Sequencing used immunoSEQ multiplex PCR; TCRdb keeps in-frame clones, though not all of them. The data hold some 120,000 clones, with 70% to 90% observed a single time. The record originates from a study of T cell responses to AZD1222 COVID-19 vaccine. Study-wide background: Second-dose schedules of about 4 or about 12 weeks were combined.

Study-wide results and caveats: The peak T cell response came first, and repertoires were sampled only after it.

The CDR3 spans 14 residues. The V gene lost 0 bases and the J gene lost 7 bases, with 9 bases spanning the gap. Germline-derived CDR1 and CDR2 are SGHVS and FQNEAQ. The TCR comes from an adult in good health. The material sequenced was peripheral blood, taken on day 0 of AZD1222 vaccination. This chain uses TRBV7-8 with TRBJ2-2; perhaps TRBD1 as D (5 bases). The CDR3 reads CASSLAQGNGELFF. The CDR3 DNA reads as TGTGCCAGCAGCTTAGCGCAGGGTAACGGGGAGCTGTTTTTT.